Listed below are T cell receptor beta chains from one sample, sequenced in a study of post-analysis software for immune sequencing data. TCRdb analysed the PCR reads with MiXCR anew, one entry per CDR3 protein. This table has about 400,000 distinct CDR3 sequences, approximately 38% appearing once. Sequencing was done on a sample of blood. These receptors were taken from a girl aged 5-17 years with multiple sclerosis. CDR3s include the opening cysteine and the closing phenylalanine or tryptophan. D genes are given only for firm matches. Clone size is shown for a subset of rows, as once, few, many or a class of expanded clone.

CDR3 DNA: TGCGCCAGCAGCCCGGCCCCGCAGGGAAGAACCGAAGCTTTCTTT
CDR3 protein: CASSPAPQGRTEAFF
clone size: -
J gene: TRBJ1-1
D gene: -
V gene: TRBV4-3

CDR3 DNA: TGTGCCAGCAGCCCCGGGGGGGGGCCTCCAGATACGCAGTATTTT
CDR3 protein: CASSPGGGPPDTQYF
clone size: few
J gene: TRBJ2-3
D gene: TRBD2
V gene: TRBV7-2

CDR3 DNA: TGTGCCAGCAGTGGCAACAGGGGGCACGGCTTTGGCGGGGGGGCCAATGAGCAGTTCTTC
CDR3 protein: CASSGNRGHGFGGGANEQFF
clone size: few
J gene: TRBJ2-1
D gene: -
V gene: TRBV2

CDR3 DNA: TGTGCCAGCAGCGTACAAGACAGATTTAGCTCCTACAATGAGCAGTTCTTC
CDR3 protein: CASSVQDRFSSYNEQFF
clone size: -
J gene: TRBJ2-1
D gene: -
V gene: TRBV9

CDR3 DNA: TGTGCCAGCAGCCGGTGGGGCAGGTCAGGGACCCAGTACTTC
CDR3 protein: CASSRWGRSGTQYF
clone size: -
J gene: TRBJ2-5
D gene: -
V gene: TRBV12-3/TRBV12-4

CDR3 DNA: TGTGCCAGCAGCCCACAAGCGACAGGGAGCAATGGCTACACCTTC
CDR3 protein: CASSPQATGSNGYTF
clone size: -
J gene: TRBJ1-2
D gene: TRBD1
V gene: TRBV6-6

CDR3 DNA: TGCGCCAGCAGCCAAGGACAGGGGAGGGATCAGCCCCAGCATTTT
CDR3 protein: CASSQGQGRDQPQHF
clone size: few
J gene: TRBJ1-5
D gene: TRBD1
V gene: TRBV4-3

CDR3 DNA: TGTGCCAGCAGCCAAGTGCGGACTGCGAATGAGCAGTTCTTC
CDR3 protein: CASSQVRTANEQFF
clone size: -
J gene: TRBJ2-1
D gene: -
V gene: TRBV14

CDR3 DNA: TGCAGTGCCGAGGGGGCGGCTAGCACAGATACGCAGTATTTT
CDR3 protein: CSAEGAASTDTQYF
clone size: few
J gene: TRBJ2-3
D gene: TRBD1
V gene: TRBV20-1

CDR3 DNA: TGTGCCAGCAGCTTCCAGTGGACAGCCCAAGAGACCCAGTACTTC
CDR3 protein: CASSFQWTAQETQYF
clone size: few
J gene: TRBJ2-5
D gene: -
V gene: TRBV5-6

CDR3 DNA: TGTGCCAGCAGCCAAGACTACAGAGAGCAGTACTTC
CDR3 protein: CASSQDYREQYF
clone size: -
J gene: TRBJ2-7
D gene: -
V gene: TRBV3-1

CDR3 DNA: TGTGCCAGCTACAATCCAGCGGGGCCCTACAATGAGCAGTTCTTC
CDR3 protein: CASYNPAGPYNEQFF
clone size: -
J gene: TRBJ2-1
D gene: TRBD2
V gene: TRBV12-3/TRBV12-4

CDR3 DNA: TGTGCCAGCAGTTTCAGAGGGGACAAGAACACTGAAGCTTTCTTT
CDR3 protein: CASSFRGDKNTEAFF
clone size: -
J gene: TRBJ1-1
D gene: -
V gene: TRBV12-3/TRBV12-4

CDR3 DNA: TGTGCCAGCAGTTACTACAGCTCCTACGAGCAGTACTTC
CDR3 protein: CASSYYSSYEQYF
clone size: -
J gene: TRBJ2-7
D gene: -
V gene: TRBV6-2/TRBV6-3

CDR3 DNA: TGTGCCAGCAGCCCGGACACGGGGGAGCAGTACTTC
CDR3 protein: CASSPDTGEQYF
clone size: few
J gene: TRBJ2-5
D gene: -
V gene: TRBV12-3/TRBV12-4

CDR3 DNA: TGTGCCAGCAGCCCAGGGTACCATACGCAGTATTTT
CDR3 protein: CASSPGYHTQYF
clone size: -
J gene: TRBJ2-3
D gene: -
V gene: TRBV3-1

CDR3 DNA: TGTGCCAGCAGCTTAGGAGGAGTACAGGCGGACTTC
CDR3 protein: CASSLGGVQADF
clone size: once
J gene: TRBJ2-7
D gene: -
V gene: TRBV13

CDR3 DNA: TGTGCCAGCAGCCCCTTCGGGAGGGGGCGGAATCAGCCCCAGCATTTT
CDR3 protein: CASSPFGRGRNQPQHF
clone size: few
J gene: TRBJ1-5
D gene: TRBD1
V gene: TRBV12-3/TRBV12-4

CDR3 DNA: TGTGCCATCAGTGAAAGCGGGGCAAACGCAGATACGCAGTATTTT
CDR3 protein: CAISESGANADTQYF
clone size: -
J gene: TRBJ2-3
D gene: TRBD2
V gene: TRBV10-3

CDR3 DNA: TGTGCCAGCAGCGCGGGGGACCTCGGGAGAGAGACCCAGTACTTC
CDR3 protein: CASSAGDLGRETQYF
clone size: -
J gene: TRBJ2-5
D gene: -
V gene: TRBV9

CDR3 DNA: TGTGCCAGCAGCGCGGGACAGGGGTCTAACTATGGCTACACCTTC
CDR3 protein: CASSAGQGSNYGYTF
clone size: -
J gene: TRBJ1-2
D gene: TRBD1
V gene: TRBV2

CDR3 DNA: TGTGCCACACAACTAGCGGGGGAGTACAATGAGCAGTTCTTC
CDR3 protein: CATQLAGEYNEQFF
clone size: few
J gene: TRBJ2-1
D gene: TRBD2
V gene: TRBV27

CDR3 DNA: TGTGCCAGCAGTTCTATGACAGGGAGCCTCCACAATGAGCAGTTCTTC
CDR3 protein: CASSSMTGSLHNEQFF
clone size: few
J gene: TRBJ2-1
D gene: TRBD1
V gene: TRBV27

CDR3 DNA: TGTGCTAGTGGCACGGGAGGTCAGGGGTACTCCTACAATGAGCAGTTCTTC
CDR3 protein: CASGTGGQGYSYNEQFF
clone size: few
J gene: TRBJ2-1
D gene: -
V gene: TRBV12-5

CDR3 DNA: TGTGCTAGTGGCCCAGGACAGATGGTTTGGGAGACCCAGTACTTC
CDR3 protein: CASGPGQMVWETQYF
clone size: -
J gene: TRBJ2-5
D gene: -
V gene: TRBV12-5

CDR3 DNA: TGTGCCAGCAGCCGGGGGGACTCACCCCTCCACTTT
CDR3 protein: CASSRGDSPLHF
clone size: -
J gene: TRBJ1-6
D gene: -
V gene: TRBV7-9

CDR3 DNA: TGTGCCAGCAGGGTAGTGGGACAGCTGAACACTGAAGCTTTCTTT
CDR3 protein: CASRVVGQLNTEAFF
clone size: -
J gene: TRBJ1-1
D gene: TRBD1
V gene: TRBV7-8

CDR3 DNA: TGTGCCAGCAGCTTAGTGGCGGGGGCAGGGACCGGGGAGCTGTTTTTT
CDR3 protein: CASSLVAGAGTGELFF
clone size: once
J gene: TRBJ2-2
D gene: -
V gene: TRBV7-2

CDR3 DNA: TGTGCCAGCAGTGAAGGACAGGGCACTGAAGCTTTCTTT
CDR3 protein: CASSEGQGTEAFF
clone size: -
J gene: TRBJ1-1
D gene: TRBD1
V gene: TRBV2

CDR3 DNA: TGTGCCAGCAGTTCTTACCCAAACTCCTACAATGAGCAGTTCTTC
CDR3 protein: CASSSYPNSYNEQFF
clone size: -
J gene: TRBJ2-1
D gene: -
V gene: TRBV27

CDR3 DNA: TGCAGTGCTAGAAGCAGGGGGAAGGACGAGCAGTACTTC
CDR3 protein: CSARSRGKDEQYF
clone size: -
J gene: TRBJ2-7
D gene: TRBD1
V gene: TRBV20-1

CDR3 DNA: TGCAGTGCACCCTCTAGCGGGGCTTTCCAAGAGACCCAGTACTTC
CDR3 protein: CSAPSSGAFQETQYF
clone size: -
J gene: TRBJ2-5
D gene: TRBD2
V gene: TRBV20-1

CDR3 DNA: TGCGCCAGCAGCCGCTGGACAGGGAAAGACTACAATGAGCAGTTCTTC
CDR3 protein: CASSRWTGKDYNEQFF
clone size: -
J gene: TRBJ2-1
D gene: TRBD1
V gene: TRBV5-1

CDR3 DNA: TGTGCCAGCAGGCCCGACAGGGTCGGTACGCAGTATTTT
CDR3 protein: CASRPDRVGTQYF
clone size: few
J gene: TRBJ2-3
D gene: TRBD1
V gene: TRBV27

CDR3 DNA: TGTGCCAGCAGCCCCGAGGGGATCACCTGCAATGAGCAGTTCTTC
CDR3 protein: CASSPEGITCNEQFF
clone size: -
J gene: TRBJ2-1
D gene: -
V gene: TRBV7-2

CDR3 DNA: TGTGCCAGCAGCGCGGACAGGACTTTTCAGTACTTC
CDR3 protein: CASSADRTFQYF
clone size: many
J gene: TRBJ2-4
D gene: TRBD1
V gene: TRBV11-2